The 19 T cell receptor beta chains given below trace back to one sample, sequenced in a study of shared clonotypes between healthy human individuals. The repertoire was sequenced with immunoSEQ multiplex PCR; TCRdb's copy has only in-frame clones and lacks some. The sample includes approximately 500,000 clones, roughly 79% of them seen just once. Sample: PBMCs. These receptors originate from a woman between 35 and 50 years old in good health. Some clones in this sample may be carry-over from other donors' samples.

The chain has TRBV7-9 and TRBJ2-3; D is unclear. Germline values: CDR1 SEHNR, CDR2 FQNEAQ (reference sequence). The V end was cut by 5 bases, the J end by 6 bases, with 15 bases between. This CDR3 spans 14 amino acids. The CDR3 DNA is TGTGCCAGCAGCCCCCCAAACCTCGGGGATACGCAGTATTTT. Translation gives CASSPPNLGDTQYF.

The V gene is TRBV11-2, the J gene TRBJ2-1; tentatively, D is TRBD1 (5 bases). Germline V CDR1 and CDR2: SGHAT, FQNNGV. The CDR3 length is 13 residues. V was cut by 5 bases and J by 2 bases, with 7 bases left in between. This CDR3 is CASSAQAYNEQFF. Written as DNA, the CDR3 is TGTGCCAGCAGCGCACAGGCCTACAATGAGCAGTTCTTC.

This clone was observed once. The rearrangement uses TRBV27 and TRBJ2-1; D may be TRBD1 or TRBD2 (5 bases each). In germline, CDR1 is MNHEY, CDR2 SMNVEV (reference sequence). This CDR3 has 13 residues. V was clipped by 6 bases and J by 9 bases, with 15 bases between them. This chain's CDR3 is CASRRGAGVEQFF. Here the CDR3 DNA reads TGTGCCAGCAGAAGGGGAGCCGGGGTTGAGCAGTTCTTC.

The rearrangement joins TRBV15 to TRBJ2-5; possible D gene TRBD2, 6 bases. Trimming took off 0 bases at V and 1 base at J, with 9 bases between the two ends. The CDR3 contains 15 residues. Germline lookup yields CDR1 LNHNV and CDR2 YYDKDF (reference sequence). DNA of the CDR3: TGTGCCACCAGCAGAGATCTAGCGACCCAAGAGACCCAGTACTTC. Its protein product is CATSRDLATQETQYF. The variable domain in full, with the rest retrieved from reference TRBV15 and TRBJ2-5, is DAMVIQNPRYQVTQFGKPVTLSCSQTLNHNVMYWYQQKSSQAPKLLFHYYDKDFNNEADTPDNFQSRRPNTSFCFLDIRSPGLGDTAMYLCATSRDLATQETQYFGPGTRLLVL.

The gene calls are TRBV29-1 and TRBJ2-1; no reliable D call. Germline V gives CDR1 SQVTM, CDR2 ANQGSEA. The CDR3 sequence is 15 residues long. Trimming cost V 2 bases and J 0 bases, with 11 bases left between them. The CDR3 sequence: CSVERALSSYNEQFF. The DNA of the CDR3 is TGCAGCGTTGAACGGGCACTTAGCTCCTACAATGAGCAGTTCTTC.

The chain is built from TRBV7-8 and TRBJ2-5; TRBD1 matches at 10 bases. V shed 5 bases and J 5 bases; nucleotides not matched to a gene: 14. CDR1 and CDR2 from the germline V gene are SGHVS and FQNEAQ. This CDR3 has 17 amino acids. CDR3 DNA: TGTGCCAGCAGCCTACGAAGGAGACAGGGGGCCTTCGAGACCCAGTACTTC. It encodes CASSLRRRQGAFETQYF.

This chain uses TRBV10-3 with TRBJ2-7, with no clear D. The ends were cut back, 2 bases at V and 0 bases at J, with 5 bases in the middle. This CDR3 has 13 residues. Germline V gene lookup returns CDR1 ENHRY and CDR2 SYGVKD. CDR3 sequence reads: CAISETDSYEQYF. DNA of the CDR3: TGTGCCATCAGTGAGACGGACTCCTACGAGCAGTACTTC.

For the CDR3, the DNA is TGTGCCAGCAGCGTTCATGAGGTTCCCGGGGAGACCCAGTACTTC. Amino acid sequence: CASSVHEVPGETQYF. The gene calls are TRBV11-2 and TRBJ2-5, with D unresolved. Per germline, CDR1 SGHAT and CDR2 FQNNGV. The CDR3 consists of 15 residues. V was cut by 5 bases and J by 5 bases, with 18 bases left in between.

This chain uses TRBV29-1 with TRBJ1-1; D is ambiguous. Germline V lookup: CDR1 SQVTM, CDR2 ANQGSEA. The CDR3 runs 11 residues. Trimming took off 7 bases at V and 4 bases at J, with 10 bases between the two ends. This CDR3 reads CSAGRGTEAFF. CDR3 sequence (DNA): TGCAGCGCCGGACGGGGCACTGAAGCTTTCTTT.

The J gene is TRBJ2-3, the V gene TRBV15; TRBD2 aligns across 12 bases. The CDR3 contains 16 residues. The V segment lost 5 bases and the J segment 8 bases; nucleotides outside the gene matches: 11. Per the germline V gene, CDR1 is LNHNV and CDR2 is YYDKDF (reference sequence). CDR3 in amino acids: CATSHTSGRPSPTQYF. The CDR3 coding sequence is TGTGCCACCAGCCATACTAGCGGGAGGCCCTCCCCTACGCAGTATTTT.

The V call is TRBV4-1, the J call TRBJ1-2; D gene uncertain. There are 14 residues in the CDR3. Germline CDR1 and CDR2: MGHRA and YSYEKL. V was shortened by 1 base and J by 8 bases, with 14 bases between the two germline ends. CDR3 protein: CASSQGYGRVGYTF. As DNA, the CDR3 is TGCGCCAGCAGCCAAGGTTATGGCAGAGTCGGCTACACCTTC.

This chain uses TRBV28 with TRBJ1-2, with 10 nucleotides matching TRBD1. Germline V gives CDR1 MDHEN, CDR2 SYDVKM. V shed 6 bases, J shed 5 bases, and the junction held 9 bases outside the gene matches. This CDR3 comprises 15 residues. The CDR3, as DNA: TGTGCCAGCAGAAACCCGGGACAGGGGTTGTATGGCTACACCTTC. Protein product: CASRNPGQGLYGYTF.

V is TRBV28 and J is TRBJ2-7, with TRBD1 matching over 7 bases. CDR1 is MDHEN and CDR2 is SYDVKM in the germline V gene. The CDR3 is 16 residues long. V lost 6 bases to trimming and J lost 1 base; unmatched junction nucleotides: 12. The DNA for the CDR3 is TGTGCCAGCAGCTCGACAGGGTCCCGGTGGTCCTACGAGCAGTACTTC. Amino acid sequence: CASSSTGSRWSYEQYF.

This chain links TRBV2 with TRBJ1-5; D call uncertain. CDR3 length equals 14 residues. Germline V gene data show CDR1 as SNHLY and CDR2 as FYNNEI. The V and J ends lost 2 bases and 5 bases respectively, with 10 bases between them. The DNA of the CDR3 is TGTGCCAGCAGTGAAAATTCGGAGCATCAGCCCCAGCATTTT. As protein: CASSENSEHQPQHF.

DNA for the CDR3: TGTGCCAGCAGCCGTACCGGACTAACGAACACCGGGGAGCTGTTTTTT. This gives the protein CASSRTGLTNTGELFF. The chain joins TRBV5-4 to TRBJ2-2, with D possibly being TRBD2 (6 bases). Trimming took off 4 bases at V and 0 bases at J, with 13 bases between the two ends. Germline values: CDR1 SGHNT, CDR2 YYREEE (reference sequence). The length of the CDR3 is 16 residues.

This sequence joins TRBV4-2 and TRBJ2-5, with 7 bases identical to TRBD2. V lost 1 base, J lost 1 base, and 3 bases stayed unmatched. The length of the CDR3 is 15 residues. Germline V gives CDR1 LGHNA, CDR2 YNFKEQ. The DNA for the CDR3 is TGTGCCAGCAGCCAAGTACTAGCGCCCCAAGAGACCCAGTACTTC. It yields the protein CASSQVLAPQETQYF.

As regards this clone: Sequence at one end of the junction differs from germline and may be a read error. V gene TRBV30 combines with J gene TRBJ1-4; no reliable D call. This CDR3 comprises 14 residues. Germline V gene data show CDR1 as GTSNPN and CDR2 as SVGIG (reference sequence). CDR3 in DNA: TGTGCCTGGGGTGTGGGATGGCCTTCCGAAAAACTGTTTTTT. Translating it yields CAWGVGWPSEKLFF. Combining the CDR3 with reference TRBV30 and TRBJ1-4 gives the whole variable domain SQTIHQWPATLVQPVGSPLSLECTVEGTSNPNLYWYRQAAGRGLQLLFYSVGIGQISSEVPQNLSASRPQDRQFILSSKKLLLSDSGFYLCAWGVGWPSEKLFFGSGTQLSVL.

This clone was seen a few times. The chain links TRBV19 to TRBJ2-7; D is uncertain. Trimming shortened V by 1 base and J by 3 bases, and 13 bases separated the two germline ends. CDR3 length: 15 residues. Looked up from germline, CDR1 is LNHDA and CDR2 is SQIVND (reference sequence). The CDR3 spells CASSIGTAPNYEQYF. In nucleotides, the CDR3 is TGTGCCAGTAGTATAGGTACGGCACCCAACTACGAGCAGTACTTC.

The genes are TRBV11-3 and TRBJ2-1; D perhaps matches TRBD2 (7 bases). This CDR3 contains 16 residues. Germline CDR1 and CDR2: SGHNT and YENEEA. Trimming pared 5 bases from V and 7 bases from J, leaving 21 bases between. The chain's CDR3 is CASSPGGAGIRNEQFF. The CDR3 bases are TGTGCCAGCAGCCCGGGGGGCGCAGGGATAAGGAATGAGCAGTTCTTC.